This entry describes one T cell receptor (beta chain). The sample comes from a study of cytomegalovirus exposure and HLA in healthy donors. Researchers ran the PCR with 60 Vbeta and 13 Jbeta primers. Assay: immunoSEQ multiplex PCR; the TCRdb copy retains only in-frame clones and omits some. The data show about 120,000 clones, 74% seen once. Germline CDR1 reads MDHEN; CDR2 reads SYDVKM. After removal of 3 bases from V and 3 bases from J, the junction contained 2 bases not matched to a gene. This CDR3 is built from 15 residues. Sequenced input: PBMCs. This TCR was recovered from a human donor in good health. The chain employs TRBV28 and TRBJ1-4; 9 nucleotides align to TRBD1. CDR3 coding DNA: TGTGCCAGCAGTTTGGGGACAGGGCCTAATGAAAAACTGTTTTTT. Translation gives CASSLGTGPNEKLFF.